The 14 T cell receptor beta chains given below trace back to one sample, sequenced in a study of OX40 agonist ivuxolimab in advanced cancers. Only in-frame clones appear in the TCRdb table, and some are missing; sequencing was by immunoSEQ multiplex PCR. The sample has about 91,000 clones, 84% seen once. The sequencing used CD4+ or CD8+ T cells sorted from blood, collected in a trial of the OX40 agonist ivuxolimab. The receptors stem from an adult with an advanced solid tumor such as melanoma, head and neck, liver or kidney cancer.

The gene calls are TRBV5-6 and TRBJ2-3; 8 nucleotides line up with TRBD2. CDR1 is SGHDT, CDR2 YYEEEE, per germline. With V trimmed by 0 bases and J by 2 bases, 5 bases remained unmatched. The CDR3 spans 16 residues. For the CDR3, the DNA is TGTGCCAGCAGCTTGGGTGCGGGGGGTTACACAGATACGCAGTATTTT. Translation gives CASSLGAGGYTDTQYF.

The CDR3 DNA follows: TGTGCCATCATGGATAGCGGGGGGGCAGATACGCAGTATTTT. It codes for CAIMDSGGADTQYF. The V call is TRBV10-3, the J call TRBJ2-3; TRBD2 matches 11 bases. The junction had 4 bases not matched to a gene; V was cut back by 7 bases and J by 4 bases. Germline loops: CDR1 ENHRY, CDR2 SYGVKD. This CDR3 contains 14 residues.

V and J are TRBV11-3 and TRBJ2-1; possible D gene TRBD2, 5 bases. This CDR3 comprises 13 residues. From germline, CDR1 is SGHNT and CDR2 YENEEA. V lost 2 bases and J 4 bases, leaving 6 bases between the germline ends. The CDR3 loop is CASSLSGYNEQFF. The CDR3, as DNA: TGTGCCAGCAGCTTAAGCGGATACAATGAGCAGTTCTTC.

The CDR3 DNA follows: TGTGCCAGCAGCGTTGACTTCGGTGGGAGCCCTCAGTTCTTC. This gives the protein CASSVDFGGSPQFF. The V gene is TRBV9, the J gene TRBJ2-1, with D perhaps TRBD2 (5 bases). V was trimmed by 2 bases and J by 13 bases, leaving 19 bases between them. The CDR3 spans 14 residues. Germline lookup yields CDR1 SGDLS and CDR2 YYNGEE.

V and J are TRBV9 and TRBJ2-1, with D perhaps matching TRBD2 (6 bases). Germline CDR1 is SGDLS and CDR2 is YYNGEE. This CDR3 contains 15 residues. V was trimmed by 1 base and J by 5 bases, leaving 13 bases between them. This CDR3 reads CASSVWGGVNNEQFF. The CDR3 bases are TGTGCCAGCAGCGTATGGGGCGGGGTTAACAATGAGCAGTTCTTC.

This chain connects TRBV19 to TRBJ2-1; 10 nucleotides align to TRBD2. Germline CDR1 and CDR2: LNHDA and SQIVND (reference sequence). The CDR3 covers 16 residues. The V gene end was trimmed by 3 bases and the J gene end by 3 bases; junction bases not matched to a gene: 5. CDR3 DNA: TGTGCCAGTAGTATTGATGCTAGCGGGGGCTACAATGAGCAGTTCTTC. Encoded protein: CASSIDASGGYNEQFF.

V is TRBV6-1 and J is TRBJ2-7; D might be TRBD2 (6 bases). Trimming took off 7 bases at V and 0 bases at J, with 13 bases between the two ends. The CDR3 is made up of 14 amino acids. Germline lookup yields CDR1 MNHNS and CDR2 SASEGT. This chain's CDR3 is CASMTPGASYEQYF. The CDR3 DNA is TGTGCCAGCATGACACCGGGAGCCTCCTACGAGCAGTACTTC.

V is TRBV6-5 and J is TRBJ1-2; 9 nucleotides match TRBD1. V lost 4 bases, J lost 5 bases, and 11 bases stayed unmatched. The CDR3 runs 16 residues. The germline CDR1 and CDR2 sequences are MNHEY and SVGAGI. CDR3 nucleotides: TGTGCCAGCAGTTCGACACAACACGGGACAGGGTATGGCTACACCTTC. Its translation: CASSSTQHGTGYGYTF.

The gene calls are TRBV28 and TRBJ1-2; D is unresolved. The germline CDR1 and CDR2 sequences are MDHEN and SYDVKM. This CDR3 has 13 residues. Trimming stripped 6 bases from V and 11 bases from J, with 19 bases between. Here the CDR3 reads CASSVGRSLWYTF. As DNA, the CDR3 is TGTGCCAGCAGCGTGGGGAGATCGTTGTGGTACACCTTC.

This chain connects TRBV9 to TRBJ1-1; D call uncertain. Between the trimmed V and J ends, which lost 0 bases and 1 base, there was a span of 10 bases. Looked up from germline, CDR1 is SGDLS and CDR2 is YYNGEE. CDR3 length: 15 amino acids. The CDR3 DNA follows: TGTGCCAGCAGCGTAGACCCCACGGAGAACACTGAAGCTTTCTTT. Translated, it gives CASSVDPTENTEAFF.

V and J are TRBV5-1 and TRBJ2-2, with 7 nucleotides matching TRBD1. The CDR3 has 15 residues. CDR1 and CDR2 (germline): SGHRS, YFSETQ. J lost 0 bases, V lost 5 bases, and 4 bases had no gene match. The CDR3 here is CASRPGTANTGELFF. The DNA for the CDR3 is TGCGCCAGCAGACCCGGGACAGCGAACACCGGGGAGCTGTTTTTT.

This clone was found once. Distinct nucleotide sequences in the sample also encode this CDR3. V and J are TRBV14 and TRBJ1-2, with D perhaps matching TRBD1 (5 bases). Germline CDR1 and CDR2: SGHDN and FVKESK. Deletions cut 10 bases from V and 2 bases from J, with 11 bases between. The CDR3 has 12 residues. The CDR3 DNA follows: TGTGCCATTTCGACAGCAAACTATGGCTACACCTTC. The encoded protein is CAISTANYGYTF.

This clone was seen once. This chain connects TRBV18 to TRBJ2-1; a weak D match, TRBD1 (6 bases). CDR1 is KGHSH, CDR2 LQKENI, per germline. The V and J ends lost 1 base and 2 bases respectively, with 9 bases between them. The CDR3 loop spans 15 amino acids. The CDR3 here is CASSPLGTTYNEQFF. CDR3 DNA: TGTGCCAGCTCACCACTCGGGACAACCTACAATGAGCAGTTCTTC.

The chain carries TRBV5-1 and TRBJ2-7; 9 bases are shared with TRBD2. J lost 3 bases, V lost 5 bases, and 3 bases had no gene match. CDR3 length: 13 amino acids. Looked up from germline, CDR1 is SGHRS and CDR2 is YFSETQ. CDR3 DNA sequence: TGCGCCAGCAGACAGCGGGAGGTCTACGAGCAGTACTTC. Protein: CASRQREVYEQYF.